Reported below is one TCR beta chain. TCRdb's copy holds only in-frame clones and misses some; the assay was immunoSEQ multiplex PCR. The data hold 6,400 or so clones, with around 70% observed a single time. The entry originates in a study of preoperative IRX-2 immunotherapy in early breast cancer. This CDR3 is 13 amino acids long. V was clipped by 2 bases and J by 5 bases; unmatched bases: 4. Germline CDR1 reads GTSNPN; CDR2 reads SVGIG (reference sequence). Treatment defined: preoperative locoregional IRX-2 cytokine immunotherapy. Preoperative locoregional IRX-2 cytokine immunotherapy was tested in the phase Ib source study.

This clonotype was obtained from a human donor with breast cancer. The chain links TRBV30 to TRBJ2-3, with TRBD1 identical over 7 bases. Sequenced material: tumor tissue, taken before IRX-2 immunotherapy. The CDR3: CAWSRGLGDTQYF. The CDR3 DNA is TGTGCCTGGAGTAGGGGGCTGGGAGATACGCAGTATTTT.